The entry below gives a single T cell receptor (beta chain) sequence along with its context. There are 16 residues in the CDR3. J gave up 3 bases and V 4 bases, and 10 bases lay outside the gene matches. Per germline, CDR1 MDHEN and CDR2 SYDVKM. The sample belongs to a study of blood T cell repertoires in COVID-19. Some clones are missing from TCRdb's copy, which holds only in-frame ones; the method was immunoSEQ multiplex PCR. The sample includes 300,000 to 400,000 clones, roughly 88% of them seen just once. The clonotype was recovered from a woman between 45 and 60 years old with active or convalescent COVID-19. The chain recombines TRBV28 with TRBJ2-7; 9 bases line up with TRBD2. Sequenced input: peripheral blood. CDR3 sequence reads: CASSSSRAGGIYEQYF. In DNA form, the CDR3 reads TGTGCCAGCAGTTCCTCCCGCGCGGGAGGGATCTACGAGCAGTACTTC.